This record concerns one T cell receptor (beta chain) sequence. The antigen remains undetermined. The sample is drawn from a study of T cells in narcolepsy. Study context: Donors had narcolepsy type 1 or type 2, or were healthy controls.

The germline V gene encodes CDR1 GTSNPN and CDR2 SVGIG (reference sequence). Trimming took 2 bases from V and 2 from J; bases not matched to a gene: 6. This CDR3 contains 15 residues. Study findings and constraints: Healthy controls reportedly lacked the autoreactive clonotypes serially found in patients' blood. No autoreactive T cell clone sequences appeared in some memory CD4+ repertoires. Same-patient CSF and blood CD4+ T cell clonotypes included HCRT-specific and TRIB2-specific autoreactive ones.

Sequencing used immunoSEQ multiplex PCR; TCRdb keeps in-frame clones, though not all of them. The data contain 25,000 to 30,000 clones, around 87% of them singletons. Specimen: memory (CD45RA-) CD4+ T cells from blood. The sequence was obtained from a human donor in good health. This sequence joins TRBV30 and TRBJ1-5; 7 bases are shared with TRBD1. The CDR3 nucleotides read TGTGCCTGGAGTTGGGGGCAGGGGGGCAATCAGCCCCAGCATTTT. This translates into CAWSWGQGGNQPQHF.